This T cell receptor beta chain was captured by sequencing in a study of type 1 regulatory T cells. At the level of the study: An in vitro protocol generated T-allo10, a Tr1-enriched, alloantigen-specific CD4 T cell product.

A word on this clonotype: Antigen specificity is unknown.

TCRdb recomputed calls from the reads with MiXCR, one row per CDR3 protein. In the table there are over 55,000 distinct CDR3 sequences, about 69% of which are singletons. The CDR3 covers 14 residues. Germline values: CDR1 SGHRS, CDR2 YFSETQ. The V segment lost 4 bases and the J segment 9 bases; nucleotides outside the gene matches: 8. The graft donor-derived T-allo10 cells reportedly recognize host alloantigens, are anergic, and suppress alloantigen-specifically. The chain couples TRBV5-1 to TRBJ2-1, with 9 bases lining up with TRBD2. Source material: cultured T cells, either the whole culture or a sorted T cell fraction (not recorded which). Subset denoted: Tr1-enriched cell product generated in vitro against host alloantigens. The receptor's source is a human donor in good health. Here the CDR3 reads CASSIGTSKSEQFF. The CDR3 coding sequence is TGCGCCAGCAGCATAGGGACTAGCAAGAGTGAGCAGTTCTTC.